This T cell receptor (beta chain) emerged from a study of T cells in Graves' hyperthyroidism and ophthalmopathy. Study in general: Upon initial diagnosis and before any treatment, peripheral blood was collected.

Among ophthalmopathy patients, the Clinical Activity Score reached at least 3, the NOSPECS grade reached at least 4, and duration remained under 3 months. Clinical symptoms, serum thyroxine, TRAb, thyroid ultrasound and orbital computed tomography informed diagnoses. TCR beta CDR3 regions were amplified from RNA transcripts. The HTBI set primed first-round TCR CDR3 RT-PCR. Each CDR3 protein is one row after TCRdb ran MiXCR on the multiplex PCR reads. The sample shows hundreds of thousands of distinct CDR3 sequences, 15% to 20% of them seen only once. The sequencing input was blood. The sequence was collected from a woman in her forties with Graves' ophthalmopathy.

CDR3 loop: CASSGTVTDTQYF. The CDR3 DNA is TGTGCCAGCTCTGGGACTGTAACAGATACGCAGTATTTT. The rearrangement uses TRBV28 and TRBJ2-3; a weak D match, TRBD2 (6 bases). Trimming stripped 8 bases from V and 3 bases from J, with 12 bases between. Per the germline V gene, CDR1 is MDHEN and CDR2 is SYDVKM. The CDR3 is 13 amino acids.